The 32 T cell receptor beta chains below all came from one sample that was sequenced in a study of T cells in Graves' hyperthyroidism and ophthalmopathy. Using RNA transcripts as the source, TCR beta CDR3 regions were amplified. Using the HTBI primer set, a first-round RT-PCR was run on the TCR CDR3. TCRdb fed the multiplex PCR reads into MiXCR, producing one record per CDR3 protein. The table lists 730,000 or so distinct CDR3 sequences, around 19% of them singletons. Sequencing was carried out using blood. These receptors all stem from a woman aged 45-60 years with Graves' hyperthyroidism that later progressed to Graves' ophthalmopathy.

In this sample, this clonotype turned up a few times. J is TRBJ1-3 and V is TRBV6-5; perhaps TRBD1 as D (5 bases). Germline CDR1 and CDR2: MNHEY and SVGAGI. The CDR3 is 16 amino acids. Trimming cost V 0 bases and J 2 bases, with 11 bases left between them. CDR3 coding DNA: TGTGCCAGCAGTTACTCGCAGGGAATAACTGGAAACACCATATATTTT. This sequence encodes CASSYSQGITGNTIYF.

This clonotype was counted ten times or more. The rearrangement uses TRBV12-3 or TRBV12-4 and TRBJ1-5; D unresolved. V shed 4 bases and J shed 3 bases, with 10 bases lying between them. CDR3 size: 14 residues. The CDR3 coding sequence is TGTGCCAGCAGTTCCTCCCGGCCCAATCAGCCCCAGCATTTT. It translates to CASSSSRPNQPQHF.

V gene TRBV10-3 combines with J gene TRBJ2-7; possible D gene TRBD1, 6 bases. The CDR3 consists of 14 residues. The germline CDR1 and CDR2 sequences are ENHRY and SYGVKD. V lost 6 bases to trimming and J lost 0 bases, with 12 bases between them. This chain's CDR3 is CAISIGTTSYEQYF. As DNA, the CDR3 is TGTGCCATCAGCATCGGGACAACCTCCTACGAGCAGTACTTC.

This clonotype showed up just a few times. J is TRBJ1-2 and V is TRBV18; unclear D gene. The CDR3 is 15 residues long. Trimming cost V 3 bases and J 4 bases, with 15 bases left between them. Germline values: CDR1 KGHSH, CDR2 LQKENI. The CDR3 loop reads CASSPETSLGYGYTF. The CDR3 DNA is TGTGCCAGCTCACCTGAGACATCCCTGGGCTATGGCTACACCTTC.

There are many counts of this clonotype. V usage is TRBV3-1 and J usage is TRBJ1-1; maybe TRBD1 (6 bases). V was pared by 0 bases and J by 4 bases, with 12 bases between. The CDR3 is 15 amino acids. Germline V gene data show CDR1 as LGHDT and CDR2 as YNNKEL (reference sequence). This chain's CDR3 is CASSQEGGISTEAFF. CDR3 DNA: TGTGCCAGCAGCCAAGAAGGGGGGATCAGCACTGAAGCTTTCTTT.

On this clonotype: One junction end disagrees with the germline gene, perhaps due to a read error. V usage is TRBV6-1 and J usage is TRBJ2-4; 9 bases map to TRBD2. This CDR3 is 14 amino acids long. Germline assignment: CDR1 MNHNS and CDR2 SASEGT. CDR3 amino acids: CASSQGLAQNIQYF. The DNA of the CDR3 is TGTGCCAGCAGCCAGGGACTAGCCCAAAACATTCAGTACTTC.

Points on this clonotype: A much larger clone differs from this one at a single base, so this may be a read error. The chain uses TRBV3-1 and TRBJ1-2; TRBD1 matches at 9 bases. The CDR3 contains 15 residues. Per germline, CDR1 LGHDT and CDR2 YNNKEL (reference sequence). The CDR3 DNA follows: TGTGCCAGCAGCCCCGGGGACAGGGCATCATATGGCTACGCCTTC. It is translated as CASSPGDRASYGYAF.

At least ten counts were recorded for this clonotype. The J gene is TRBJ1-1, the V gene TRBV6-1; TRBD1 matches 7 bases. V was pared by 5 bases and J by 7 bases, with 7 bases of the junction left unmatched. CDR1 is MNHNS, CDR2 SASEGT, per germline. The CDR3 is 13 amino acids. The CDR3 loop reads CASSTGTDNEAFF. The CDR3 bases are TGTGCCAGCAGTACCGGGACAGACAATGAAGCTTTCTTT.

There are many counts of this clonotype. This chain connects TRBV5-1 to TRBJ2-7; 13 bases align to TRBD2. Germline lookup yields CDR1 SGHRS and CDR2 YFSETQ. Trimming cost V 4 bases and J 2 bases; bases outside gene matches: 3. This CDR3 spans 15 amino acids. CDR3 in amino acids: CASSGGTSGTYEQYF. The CDR3 bases are TGCGCCAGCAGCGGAGGGACTAGCGGGACCTACGAGCAGTACTTC. The complete variable domain, with remaining parts taken from reference TRBV5-1 and TRBJ2-7, reads KAGVTQTPRYLIKTRGQQVTLSCSPISGHRSVSWYQQTPGQGLQFLFEYFSETQRNKGNFPGRFSGRQFSNSRSEMNVSTLELGDSALYLCASSGGTSGTYEQYFGPGTRLTVT.

V gene TRBV11-2 combines with J gene TRBJ1-4; no reliable D call. Germline-derived CDR1 and CDR2 are SGHAT and FQNNGV. V was trimmed by 2 bases and J by 7 bases, leaving 17 bases between them. This CDR3 region has 16 residues. CDR3 coding DNA: TGTGCCAGCAGCTTATTCGATTTAGCTGCGGGTGAAAAACTGTTTTTT. This gives the protein CASSLFDLAAGEKLFF.

This clonotype was detected many times. V is TRBV3-1 and J is TRBJ2-5, with 10 nucleotides matching TRBD2. Germline trimming cut 3 bases from V and 3 bases from J; bases unmatched to any gene: 10. CDR3 length: 17 amino acids. In germline, CDR1 is LGHDT, CDR2 YNNKEL (reference sequence). The CDR3 spells CASSQDAGLAGEETQYF. CDR3 bases: TGTGCCAGCAGCCAGGATGCGGGGCTAGCGGGGGAAGAGACCCAGTACTTC.

This clonotype has a count of ten or more. This sequence joins TRBV20-1 and TRBJ1-2, with D maybe TRBD1 (6 bases). V lost 3 bases, J lost 7 bases, and 12 bases lay in between. The CDR3 extends over 12 amino acids. Per the germline V gene, CDR1 is DFQATT and CDR2 is SNEGSKA (reference sequence). Written as DNA, the CDR3 is TGCAGTGCTAGCTCGGGGGCGGGTGGCTACACCTTC. Its translation: CSASSGAGGYTF.

V gene TRBV5-1 combines with J gene TRBJ1-1, with D maybe TRBD1 (6 bases). There are 15 residues in the CDR3. Trimming pared 4 bases from V and 2 bases from J, leaving 15 bases between. The germline V gene has CDR1 SGHRS and CDR2 YFSETQ. The chain's CDR3 is CASSPEGGINTEAFF. In nucleotides, the CDR3 is TGCGCCAGCAGCCCCGAGGGGGGGATCAACACTGAAGCTTTCTTT.

The chain joins TRBV27 to TRBJ2-5; D is perhaps TRBD2 (7 bases). This CDR3 region has 13 residues. Per germline, CDR1 MNHEY and CDR2 SMNVEV (reference sequence). Deletions cut 9 bases from V and 4 bases from J, with 15 bases between. This chain's CDR3 is CASSGRGGETQYF. CDR3 nucleotide sequence: TGTGCCAGTTCGGGAAGGGGGGGAGAGACCCAGTACTTC.

This chain links TRBV9 with TRBJ2-3; unclear D gene. Per the germline V gene, CDR1 is SGDLS and CDR2 is YYNGEE. The CDR3 runs 15 residues. V was shortened by 3 bases and J by 0 bases, with 11 bases between the two germline ends. The CDR3 DNA reads TGTGCCAGCAGCGACCGATCAACTAGCACAGATACGCAGTATTTT. Amino acids: CASSDRSTSTDTQYF.

The chain joins TRBV6-5 to TRBJ1-3; possible D gene TRBD1, 6 bases. The ends were cut back, 2 bases at V and 3 bases at J, with 14 bases in the middle. CDR1 is MNHEY and CDR2 is SVGAGI in the germline V gene. CDR3 size: 16 residues. As DNA, the CDR3 is TGTGCCAGCAGTTACGCCCACAGGGCAAATGGAAACACCATATATTTT. Translation gives CASSYAHRANGNTIYF.

This clonotype occurred a few times. The V and J genes are TRBV7-2 and TRBJ1-4; tentatively, D is TRBD1 (6 bases). The V gene lost 0 bases and the J gene lost 5 bases, with 13 bases spanning the gap. The CDR3 runs to 16 residues. Germline loops: CDR1 SGHTA, CDR2 FQGNSA. The CDR3 region has the DNA TGTGCCAGCAGCTTAGCGGGGACAACCTTCAATGAAAAACTGTTTTTT. Translating it yields CASSLAGTTFNEKLFF.

This rearrangement joins TRBV6-1 to TRBJ1-5; 9 nucleotides agree with TRBD1. With V trimmed by 6 bases and J by 7 bases, 10 bases remained unmatched. This CDR3 comprises 15 residues. CDR1 is MNHNS, CDR2 SASEGT, per germline. CDR3 in DNA: TGTGCCAGCAGAGCGGACAGGGGTATAGGCCAGCCCCAGCATTTT. Encoded protein: CASRADRGIGQPQHF.

CDR3 bases: TGTGCCAGCAGTTACCGATCAGAGACCCAGTACTTC. This gives the protein CASSYRSETQYF. The rearrangement joins TRBV6-2 or TRBV6-3 to TRBJ2-5; no clear D gene. The length of the CDR3 is 12 residues. Germline CDR1 MNHEY, CDR2 SVGEGT. Trimming removed 2 bases from V and 4 bases from J, with 5 bases in between.

J is TRBJ2-1 and V is TRBV11-2; perhaps TRBD2 as D (6 bases). Germline CDR1 SGHAT, CDR2 FQNNGV. The length of the CDR3 is 13 residues. Trimming shortened V by 5 bases and J by 13 bases, and 18 bases separated the two germline ends. CDR3 loop: CASSQRDFRYQFF. In DNA, the CDR3 is TGTGCCAGCAGCCAACGGGACTTCCGATATCAGTTCTTC.

There are many counts of this clonotype. The chain links TRBV12-3 or TRBV12-4 to TRBJ2-7; 7 bases are a match to TRBD1. This CDR3 comprises 16 residues. Losses at the gene ends were 5 bases for V and 3 bases for J; bases not matched to a gene: 13. The CDR3, as DNA: TGTGCCAGCAGTCCAGGGGGACGGAGTCCAAACTACGAGCAGTACTTC. Translation gives CASSPGGRSPNYEQYF.

This clonotype was found many times. The chain links TRBV2 to TRBJ1-4; possible D gene TRBD1, 6 bases. The germline gives CDR1 SNHLY, CDR2 FYNNEI. V was clipped by 7 bases and J by 6 bases, with 18 bases between them. There are 15 residues in the CDR3. DNA for the CDR3: TGTGCCAGCACGACAGTCAGGGGTGTTCATGAAAAACTGTTTTTT. As protein: CASTTVRGVHEKLFF.

This rearrangement joins TRBV19 to TRBJ1-5, with D perhaps matching TRBD1 (5 bases). From germline, CDR1 is LNHDA and CDR2 SQIVND (reference sequence). Trimming took off 7 bases at V and 0 bases at J, with 16 bases between the two ends. This CDR3 comprises 16 residues. Here the CDR3 DNA reads TGTGCCAGTATTTTGGTCCCCGGGGCTAGCAATCAGCCCCAGCATTTT. It codes for CASILVPGASNQPQHF.

This clonotype was counted at least ten times. The chain combines TRBV5-1 with TRBJ2-1, with a possible D match to TRBD1 (6 bases). V dropped 2 bases and J dropped 9 bases, with 15 bases sitting between them. From germline, CDR1 is SGHRS and CDR2 YFSETQ. The length of the CDR3 is 14 residues. As DNA, the CDR3 is TGCGCCAGCAGCTTCTCAGGGGTATCGGGTGAGCAGTTCTTC. This codes for CASSFSGVSGEQFF.

This clonotype appeared many times. The V call is TRBV12-3 or TRBV12-4, the J call TRBJ1-2; D gene ambiguous. The CDR3 has 14 amino acids. Trimming removed 6 bases at V and 3 bases at J, with 14 bases between. The CDR3 bases are TGTGCCAGCAGCCCGGACGGATCTTACTATGGCTACACCTTC. Encoded protein: CASSPDGSYYGYTF.

This clonotype has a count of ten or more. V gene TRBV7-2 combines with J gene TRBJ2-5, with 10 bases fitting TRBD2. The CDR3 covers 16 residues. The trim removed 1 base at V and 3 bases at J, leaving 5 bases unmatched. Looked up from germline, CDR1 is SGHTA and CDR2 is FQGNSA. The DNA for the CDR3 is TGTGCCAGCAGCTTAGTCCCTAGCGGGGGAAAAGAGACCCAGTACTTC. Protein: CASSLVPSGGKETQYF.

This clonotype was recorded a few times. V usage is TRBV15 and J usage is TRBJ1-5; possibly TRBD1 for D (5 bases). The germline V gene has CDR1 LNHNV and CDR2 YYDKDF (reference sequence). V was clipped by 1 base and J by 6 bases, with 10 bases between them. The CDR3 length is 14 residues. The CDR3 region has the DNA TGTGCCACCAGCAGAGTAATCGACAGTCAGCCCCAGCATTTT. Amino acid sequence: CATSRVIDSQPQHF.

This chain uses TRBV29-1 with TRBJ2-5; 9 positions match TRBD1. J lost 4 bases, V lost 2 bases, and 2 bases had no gene match. This CDR3 is built from 13 residues. The germline gives CDR1 SQVTM, CDR2 ANQGSEA. The CDR3 reads CSVEYRGLETQYF. The CDR3 coding sequence is TGCAGCGTTGAATACAGGGGGCTAGAGACCCAGTACTTC.

Ten or more counts support this clonotype. The rearrangement links TRBV9 to TRBJ1-1; D is possibly TRBD1 (5 bases). CDR1 and CDR2 (germline): SGDLS, YYNGEE. The CDR3 contains 14 residues. V gave up 0 bases and J gave up 4 bases, with 10 bases separating them. CDR3 in DNA: TGTGCCAGCAGCGTAGTTACAGGATCCACTGAAGCTTTCTTT. Its translation is CASSVVTGSTEAFF.

This clonotype was detected many times. The rearrangement links TRBV7-2 to TRBJ2-2; no clear D. The CDR3 contains 15 residues. Germline CDR1 SGHTA, CDR2 FQGNSA. V shed 0 bases and J shed 7 bases, with 12 bases lying between them. This chain's CDR3 is CASSLAFGLIGELFF. The CDR3 nucleotides are TGTGCCAGCAGCTTAGCTTTCGGATTGATCGGGGAGCTGTTTTTT.

DNA of the CDR3: TGTGCCAGCAGTGCCCCGGGACAGGGGGCTATGAAGCAGTACTTC. Amino acid sequence: CASSAPGQGAMKQYF. This chain connects TRBV2 to TRBJ2-7, with 12 positions matching TRBD1. From germline, CDR1 is SNHLY and CDR2 FYNNEI. The V and J ends lost 4 bases and 8 bases, in that order; junction bases with no gene match: 9. The CDR3 runs to 15 residues.

V gene TRBV6-5 combines with J gene TRBJ2-5, with D maybe TRBD2 (5 bases). The V end lost 2 bases, the J end lost 1 base, and 8 bases lay between the germline ends. Looked up from germline, CDR1 is MNHEY and CDR2 is SVGAGI. This CDR3 is built from 14 residues. CDR3 sequence: CASSYRGRQETQYF. The CDR3 DNA is TGTGCCAGCAGTTACAGAGGGCGCCAAGAGACCCAGTACTTC.